These 5 T cell receptor beta chains share one sample of origin, sequenced in a study of cytomegalovirus exposure and HLA in healthy donors. PCR used 60 Vbeta primers and 13 Jbeta primers. Measured with immunoSEQ multiplex PCR; TCRdb has only the in-frame clones, and not every one. This table has 79,000 or so clones, around three quarters appearing once. Sample: PBMCs. The receptors derive from a woman in her forties in good health and CMV-seropositive.

V usage is TRBV2 and J usage is TRBJ2-5; D remains ambiguous. Per germline, CDR1 SNHLY and CDR2 FYNNEI. Trimming took 7 bases from V and 0 from J, leaving 12 bases between them. CDR3 length: 14 residues. CDR3 nucleotide sequence: TGTGCCAGCAAGCTTCAGGTGTACCAAGAGACCCAGTACTTC. It translates to CASKLQVYQETQYF. Full variable domain (outside the CDR3, taken from reference TRBV2 and TRBJ2-5): EPEVTQTPSHQVTQMGQEVILRCVPISNHLYFYWYRQILGQKVEFLVSFYNNEISEKSEIFDDQFSVERPDGSNFTLKIRSTKLEDSAMYFCASKLQVYQETQYFGPGTRLLVL.

The V gene is TRBV6-5, the J gene TRBJ2-3, with D possibly matching TRBD1 (6 bases). The CDR3 covers 15 residues. Germline-derived CDR1 and CDR2 are MNHEY and SVGAGI. V shed 6 bases and J shed 1 base, with 14 bases lying between them. The chain's CDR3 is CASSRDRSRTDTQYF. CDR3 nucleotide sequence: TGTGCCAGCAGCCGCGACAGGTCTCGCACAGATACGCAGTATTTT.

The chain combines TRBV25-1 with TRBJ1-3; 8 nucleotides align to TRBD1. This CDR3 comprises 16 residues. CDR1 and CDR2 (germline): MGHDK, SYGVNS. The ends lost 3 bases at V and 3 bases at J; junction bases unmatched: 7. The CDR3 coding sequence is TGTGCCAGCAGTGACTCAGGGGGCGCGGGTGGAAACACCATATATTTT. This sequence encodes CASSDSGGAGGNTIYF.

The V gene is TRBV5-6, the J gene TRBJ1-3, with unresolved D. V was clipped by 0 bases and J by 0 bases, with 10 bases between them. CDR3 length: 16 amino acids. The germline CDR1 and CDR2 sequences are SGHDT and YYEEEE. CDR3 protein: CASSLAQAISGNTIYF. The CDR3 DNA follows: TGTGCCAGCAGCTTGGCTCAGGCTATCTCTGGAAACACCATATATTTT.

This rearrangement joins TRBV6-1 to TRBJ2-6; the match to TRBD1 covers 7 bases. This CDR3 contains 17 residues. V was clipped by 1 base and J by 2 bases; unmatched bases: 5. Germline loops: CDR1 MNHNS, CDR2 SASEGT. The CDR3 coding sequence is TGTGCCAGCAGTGAAGACCACAGGGGAGCTGGGGCCAACGTCCTGACTTTC. Translated: CASSEDHRGAGANVLTF.